The clone carrying this TCR beta chain was seen just once. Antigen: not known. This specimen comes from a study of cytomegalovirus exposure and HLA in healthy donors. The study's findings and limits: Reports indicate that TCR beta sequences accurately predicted the HLA-A and HLA-B alleles of most subjects. The authors enumerated over 150 TCR beta chains as linked to cytomegalovirus.

V lost 6 bases and J lost 6, with 14 bases in between. Germline lookup yields CDR1 SNHLY and CDR2 FYNNEI. This CDR3 spans 13 amino acids. Vbeta (60) and Jbeta (13) primers were used in the PCR. Some clones are missing from TCRdb's copy, which holds only in-frame ones; the method was immunoSEQ multiplex PCR. In the table there are roughly 200,000 clones, just under 80% of which are singletons. The chain has TRBV2 and TRBJ1-2, with a possible D match to TRBD1 (5 bases). This clonotype was sampled from a female donor in good health and CMV-seronegative. Source material: PBMCs. The CDR3 region is CASRATGEDGYTF. Here the CDR3 DNA reads TGTGCCAGCAGGGCTACGGGGGAGGATGGCTACACCTTC.